These 17 T cell receptor beta chains were sequenced from one sample in a study of CD8 T cells in Susac syndrome. Random hexamers served to reverse transcribe roughly 0.5 to 1 ug RNA. MiXCR was run by TCRdb on the immunoSEQ multiplex PCR reads, yielding one entry per CDR3 protein. Of some 150,000 distinct CDR3 sequences listed, 94% are singletons. Material for sequencing was CD4+ T cells from PBMCs. The receptors shown here come from a human donor in good health.

The chain links TRBV27 to TRBJ1-2, with D uncertain. The germline V gene encodes CDR1 MNHEY and CDR2 SMNVEV (reference sequence). Trimming stripped 0 bases from V and 4 bases from J, with 15 bases between. The CDR3 runs 16 residues. CDR3 DNA sequence: TGTGCCAGCAGTTTATCTACAGAAAGGATGAGCTATGGCTACACCTTC. Amino acid sequence: CASSLSTERMSYGYTF.

The CDR3 region has the DNA TGTGCCAGCAGCTTACCTAGTATGGGAAACACCATATATTTT. Its translation: CASSLPSMGNTIYF. The rearrangement links TRBV7-2 to TRBJ1-3; D unclear. This CDR3 contains 14 residues. Trimming pared 2 bases from V and 4 bases from J, leaving 9 bases between. The germline V gene encodes CDR1 SGHTA and CDR2 FQGNSA.

V and J are TRBV29-1 and TRBJ1-5; weak D call: TRBD1 (6 bases). V was shortened by 4 bases and J by 5 bases, with 9 bases between the two germline ends. This CDR3 spans 12 amino acids. The germline V gene encodes CDR1 SQVTM and CDR2 ANQGSEA. Here the CDR3 DNA reads TGCAGCGTTGGCGGGGGCGATCAGCCCCAGCATTTT. This codes for CSVGGGDQPQHF.

V gene TRBV5-6 combines with J gene TRBJ2-1; 11 bases fit TRBD2. The CDR3 extends over 15 amino acids. Looked up from germline, CDR1 is SGHDT and CDR2 is YYEEEE. The ends lost 0 bases at V and 9 bases at J; junction bases unmatched: 5. The CDR3 spells CASSLGLAGRGEQFF. As DNA, the CDR3 is TGTGCCAGCAGCTTGGGACTAGCGGGGCGCGGTGAGCAGTTCTTC. Full variable domain (outside the CDR3, taken from reference TRBV5-6 and TRBJ2-1): DAGVTQSPTHLIKTRGQQVTLRCSPKSGHDTVSWYQQALGQGPQFIFQYYEEEERQRGNFPDRFSGHQFPNYSSELNVNALLLGDSALYLCASSLGLAGRGEQFFGPGTRLTVL.

The V gene is TRBV12-3 or TRBV12-4, the J gene TRBJ2-7; 7 bases fit TRBD2. The CDR3 is 15 amino acids. Trimming took 4 bases from V and 4 from J; bases not matched to a gene: 10. CDR3 protein: CASSSRRGGYYEQYF. The CDR3, as DNA: TGTGCCAGCAGTTCCCGAAGGGGAGGGTATTACGAGCAGTACTTC.

This chain links TRBV5-1 with TRBJ2-5; a weak D match, TRBD1 (6 bases). CDR1 and CDR2 from the germline V gene are SGHRS and YFSETQ. The CDR3 spans 15 residues. Trimming took 0 bases from V and 2 from J, leaving 11 bases between them. CDR3 DNA: TGCGCCAGCAGCTTGGCCTGGACAGAACAAGAGACCCAGTACTTC. Protein: CASSLAWTEQETQYF.

This chain joins TRBV5-1 and TRBJ2-3; no reliable D call. V shed 4 bases and J shed 0 bases, with 12 bases lying between them. Germline lookup yields CDR1 SGHRS and CDR2 YFSETQ. There are 15 residues in the CDR3. In DNA form, the CDR3 reads TGCGCCAGCAGCCAGACTCAATCTAGCACAGATACGCAGTATTTT. Amino acids: CASSQTQSSTDTQYF.

The chain joins TRBV3-1 to TRBJ2-7; D is unresolved. The V and J ends lost 4 bases and 3 bases respectively, with 10 bases between them. The germline gives CDR1 LGHDT, CDR2 YNNKEL (reference sequence). This CDR3 comprises 13 residues. The CDR3 nucleotides read TGTGCCAGCAGCCGCTCGACGGTCTACGAGCAGTACTTC. Translation: CASSRSTVYEQYF.

The chain recombines TRBV20-1 with TRBJ1-1; possibly TRBD1 for D (6 bases). The V gene's germline CDR1 is DFQATT and CDR2 SNEGSKA (reference sequence). V lost 2 bases to trimming and J lost 1 base, with 14 bases between them. The CDR3 is 15 amino acids. The CDR3 sequence: CSARKPGQTNTEAFF. CDR3 nucleotides: TGCAGTGCTAGAAAACCTGGACAGACGAACACTGAAGCTTTCTTT.

This clonotype has only a few counts. This sequence joins TRBV5-1 and TRBJ1-2; tentative D call: TRBD1 (6 bases). The CDR3 has 14 residues. Germline loops: CDR1 SGHRS, CDR2 YFSETQ. V lost 3 bases, J lost 8 bases, and 17 bases lay in between. CDR3 loop: CASSSETGREGYTF. Here the CDR3 DNA reads TGCGCCAGCAGCTCGGAGACAGGACGTGAGGGCTACACCTTC.

The chain recombines TRBV30 with TRBJ1-4; D is ambiguous. CDR3 length: 10 amino acids. CDR1 and CDR2 (germline): GTSNPN, SVGIG (reference sequence). The CDR3 region is CALDGEKLFF. For the CDR3, the DNA is TGTGCTTTGGACGGTGAAAAACTGTTTTTT.

The chain recombines TRBV3-1 with TRBJ2-3; D uncertain. From germline, CDR1 is LGHDT and CDR2 YNNKEL (reference sequence). CDR3 length: 11 amino acids. V shed 6 bases and J shed 4 bases, with 5 bases lying between them. The CDR3 DNA is TGTGCCAGCAGGGGTGCAGATACGCAGTATTTT. It translates to CASRGADTQYF.

This chain uses TRBV7-9 with TRBJ2-7; 7 nucleotides align to TRBD2. This CDR3 has 14 residues. The J segment lost 2 bases and the V segment lost 1 base, leaving 2 bases of the junction unmatched. The V gene's germline CDR1 is SEHNR and CDR2 FQNEAQ (reference sequence). The CDR3 region is CASSLVGGTYEQYF. The DNA for the CDR3 is TGTGCCAGCAGCTTAGTGGGAGGGACCTACGAGCAGTACTTC.

This sequence joins TRBV3-1 and TRBJ1-2; 9 bases line up with TRBD1. Unmatched junction bases numbered 6, after V lost 3 bases and J lost 7 bases. Germline V CDR1 and CDR2: LGHDT, YNNKEL (reference sequence). The CDR3 loop spans 14 amino acids. This chain's CDR3 is CASSQTNRGLGYTF. Written as DNA, the CDR3 is TGTGCCAGCAGCCAGACAAACAGGGGGCTTGGCTACACCTTC.

The chain links TRBV5-1 to TRBJ1-1; D not resolved. Germline V gives CDR1 SGHRS, CDR2 YFSETQ. Trimming removed 0 bases from V and 1 base from J, with 13 bases in between. The CDR3 is 16 amino acids. CDR3 amino acids: CASSLDGRPTNTEAFF. The DNA for the CDR3 is TGCGCCAGCAGCTTGGATGGCAGACCTACGAACACTGAAGCTTTCTTT.

For the CDR3, the DNA is TGTGCCAGCAGCGTAGCTCTAGCGGGAAACTACGAGCAGTACTTC. It codes for CASSVALAGNYEQYF. This chain uses TRBV9 with TRBJ2-7; 9 bases align to TRBD2. Germline CDR1 reads SGDLS; CDR2 reads YYNGEE. J was trimmed by 3 bases and V by 0 bases; bases with no gene match: 4. This CDR3 is built from 15 residues.

The chain has TRBV11-2 and TRBJ1-1; D is uncertain. The germline V gene encodes CDR1 SGHAT and CDR2 FQNNGV. V lost 5 bases, J lost 3 bases, and 10 bases lay in between. The CDR3 is 13 residues long. The CDR3 sequence: CASSKARYTEAFF. CDR3 in DNA: TGTGCCAGCAGCAAGGCTAGATACACTGAAGCTTTCTTT.